This TCR beta chain was observed in a study of blood T cell repertoires in COVID-19. As for the study in general: From the United States, Italy and Spain came samples of acute and convalescent COVID-19. Sources were T cells, B-cell-depleted T cells, or PBMCs; the material itself was cDNA or gDNA.

CDR1 is SNHLY, CDR2 FYNNEI, per germline. The CDR3 runs 14 residues. V dropped 6 bases and J dropped 3; count of bases not matched to a gene: 7. As handled by the study authors: How many nucleated cells were present was estimated from reference gene primer amplification. Sequenced by immunoSEQ multiplex PCR; TCRdb stores in-frame clones only, minus some. V and J calls and clone size are those listed in that table; D and trimming were worked out from the DNA. Here the sample spans some 230,000 clones, 80% to 85% being singletons. This TCR derives from a woman aged 60-75 years with acute or convalescent COVID-19. The rearrangement joins TRBV2 to TRBJ2-5; 7 nucleotides line up with TRBD2. The specimen sequenced was peripheral blood. The CDR3 here is CASSPWAGEETQYF. CDR3 coding DNA: TGTGCCAGCAGCCCATGGGCGGGGGAAGAGACCCAGTACTTC.